A single T cell receptor (beta chain) is shown here with its context. Its antigen remains unidentified. The data were obtained in a study of chemoradiotherapy in HPV16-positive cancers. Assay: immunoSEQ multiplex PCR; the TCRdb copy retains only in-frame clones and omits some. This table has approximately 3,000 clones, roughly 78% appearing once. Germline-derived CDR1 and CDR2 are SNHLY and FYNNEI. The germline V and J ends were trimmed by 7 bases and 3 bases, with 19 bases remaining between them. The CDR3 is 16 residues long. Study conclusions and caveats: Non-HPV-specific T cells did not expand in tumors during treatment, whereas candidate HPV-specific clones and E7-related motifs did.

Sampling was carried out from a patient who underwent chemoradiotherapy. The TCR sequence derives from a human donor with HPV-associated anogenital cancer. The rearrangement uses TRBV2 and TRBJ2-1; D is perhaps TRBD1 or TRBD2 (5 bases each). This chain's CDR3 is CASIEAGTAYYNEQFF. CDR3 DNA: TGTGCCAGCATAGAAGCCGGGACGGCTTACTACAATGAGCAGTTCTTC.